This entry lists 18 T cell receptor beta chains sequenced from one sample in a study of cytomegalovirus exposure and HLA in healthy donors. 13 Jbeta primers and 60 Vbeta primers were used for the PCR. Repertoires were generated with immunoSEQ multiplex PCR, while TCRdb's copy carries only in-frame clones and drops some. The sample has around 88,000 clones, about 81% seen once; the top ten hold approximately 4%. Input material: PBMCs. Every receptor here comes from a woman in her 40s in good health and CMV-seropositive.

This clone was found once. V is TRBV27 and J is TRBJ2-7; D is unclear. Looked up from germline, CDR1 is MNHEY and CDR2 is SMNVEV (reference sequence). This CDR3 spans 13 amino acids. Trimming removed 3 bases at V and 3 bases at J, with 9 bases between. CDR3 amino acids: CASSFGLYYEQYF. The DNA for the CDR3 is TGTGCCAGCAGTTTCGGTTTATACTACGAGCAGTACTTC.

CDR3 sequence: CASRGRGIGETQYF. The CDR3 DNA is TGTGCCAGCAGGGGGAGGGGGATAGGAGAGACCCAGTACTTC. The V gene is TRBV21-1, the J gene TRBJ2-5; the table's TRBD2 call for D was not verified on the DNA. TRBV21-1 is a known pseudogene. The CDR3 has 14 residues.

This chain links TRBV5-1 with TRBJ2-5; 7 bases line up with TRBD2. Germline trimming cut 4 bases from V and 4 bases from J; bases unmatched to any gene: 10. The CDR3 runs 15 residues. Germline V gives CDR1 SGHRS, CDR2 YFSETQ. The CDR3 reads CASSPSLGGVETQYF. CDR3 DNA: TGCGCCAGCAGCCCCTCGTTGGGGGGGGTAGAGACCCAGTACTTC.

For the CDR3, the DNA is TGCGCCAGCTCCCCTCAGGGGGCGAACGGAGAGACCCAGTACTTC. Residues: CASSPQGANGETQYF. This rearrangement joins TRBV5-1 to TRBJ2-5; 8 bases match TRBD1. The CDR3 runs 15 residues. After removal of 7 bases from V and 4 bases from J, the junction contained 12 bases not matched to a gene. Germline V lookup: CDR1 SGHRS, CDR2 YFSETQ.

The chain recombines TRBV14 with TRBJ2-5; D perhaps matches TRBD1 (5 bases). Germline V lookup: CDR1 SGHDN, CDR2 FVKESK. Trimming took 5 bases from V and 5 from J, leaving 12 bases between them. This CDR3 is built from 13 residues. The chain's CDR3 is CASSKQEWETQYF. The CDR3 nucleotides read TGTGCCAGCAGCAAACAGGAGTGGGAGACCCAGTACTTC.

CDR3 nucleotide sequence: TGTGCCAGCAGCTTATCAGGGTCCCCCTACGAGCAGTACTTC. Amino acids: CASSLSGSPYEQYF. The chain is built from TRBV7-8 and TRBJ2-7; TRBD1 is a possible D gene (5 bases). Trimming removed 2 bases from V and 2 bases from J, with 10 bases in between. This CDR3 spans 14 amino acids. CDR1 and CDR2 (germline): SGHVS, FQNEAQ. Filled out from reference TRBV7-8 and TRBJ2-7, the complete variable domain reads GAGVSQSPRYKVAKRGQDVALRCDPISGHVSLFWYQQALGQGPEFLTYFQNEAQLDKSGLPSDRFFAERPEGSVSTLKIQRTQQEDSAVYLCASSLSGSPYEQYFGPGTRLTVT.

The chain carries TRBV14 and TRBJ2-7; 8 nucleotides agree with TRBD1. V dropped 2 bases and J dropped 0; count of bases not matched to a gene: 6. Germline CDR1 reads SGHDN; CDR2 reads FVKESK. The CDR3 length is 16 residues. DNA of the CDR3: TGTGCCAGCAGCCAAAAATTCGGACAGGGCTCCTACGAGCAGTACTTC. Translation: CASSQKFGQGSYEQYF.

The chain combines TRBV7-9 with TRBJ2-1, with D perhaps matching TRBD1 (6 bases). V was cut by 3 bases and J by 5 bases, with 11 bases left in between. Germline CDR1 and CDR2: SEHNR and FQNEAQ (reference sequence). This CDR3 contains 14 residues. In DNA form, the CDR3 reads TGTGCCAGCAGCTTGGCCCGGGACAACAATGAGCAGTTCTTC. It is translated as CASSLARDNNEQFF.

The V call is TRBV27, the J call TRBJ1-2, with D unresolved. Germline CDR1 and CDR2: MNHEY and SMNVEV (reference sequence). The ends were cut back, 1 base at V and 4 bases at J, with 10 bases in the middle. This CDR3 region has 14 residues. The DNA of the CDR3 is TGTGCCAGCAGTTTATGGGAGGGTTCCTATGGCTACACCTTC. Its translation: CASSLWEGSYGYTF.

This clone was recorded a few times. V is TRBV27 and J is TRBJ2-2; possibly TRBD2 for D (5 bases). The V and J ends lost 3 bases and 2 bases respectively, with 22 bases between them. Germline V gene lookup returns CDR1 MNHEY and CDR2 SMNVEV (reference sequence). The CDR3 is 19 amino acids. The CDR3 loop reads CASSFLSPANGVNTGELFF. DNA of the CDR3: TGTGCCAGCAGTTTTTTATCCCCAGCGAACGGGGTAAACACCGGGGAGCTGTTTTTT.

The chain couples TRBV7-8 to TRBJ1-3; a possible D gene is TRBD1 (6 bases). V shed 5 bases and J shed 0 bases, with 11 bases lying between them. This CDR3 has 15 residues. Germline CDR1 SGHVS, CDR2 FQNEAQ. The CDR3 spells CASSVTGLSGNTIYF. The CDR3 region has the DNA TGTGCCAGCAGCGTTACAGGGCTCTCTGGAAACACCATATATTTT.

The rearrangement links TRBV2 to TRBJ1-1; TRBD1 agrees at 8 bases. V trimming: 6 bases; J trimming: 1 base; junction bases outside the gene matches: 16. Germline loops: CDR1 SNHLY, CDR2 FYNNEI. The CDR3 has 18 residues. The CDR3 sequence is CASSTPATGVFPNTEAFF. CDR3 coding DNA: TGTGCCAGCAGCACACCAGCGACAGGGGTCTTTCCGAACACTGAAGCTTTCTTT.

The V gene is TRBV25-1, the J gene TRBJ1-5, with a tentative D call TRBD1 (6 bases). Germline loops: CDR1 MGHDK, CDR2 SYGVNS. V shed 5 bases and J shed 6 bases, with 11 bases lying between them. The CDR3 totals 13 residues. As DNA, the CDR3 is TGTGCCAGCAGTCGACAGGTAGGTCAGCCCCAGCATTTT. Translating it yields CASSRQVGQPQHF.

The gene calls are TRBV5-8 and TRBJ2-2, with 10 bases lining up with TRBD2. Germline trimming cut 1 base from V and 6 bases from J; bases unmatched to any gene: 9. This CDR3 is built from 17 residues. Germline assignment: CDR1 SGHTS and CDR2 YDEGEE. The CDR3 coding sequence is TGTGCCAGCAGCTTGATGAGGCTAGCGGGAGAACCCGGGGAGCTGTTTTTT. Translation gives CASSLMRLAGEPGELFF. Full variable domain (missing parts from reference TRBV5-8 and TRBJ2-2): EAGVTQSPTHLIKTRGQQATLRCSPISGHTSVYWYQQALGLGLQFLLWYDEGEERNRGNFPPRFSGRQFPNYSSELNVNALELEDSALYLCASSLMRLAGEPGELFFGEGSRLTVL.

The chain recombines TRBV7-3 with TRBJ1-1; D is uncertain. Per the germline V gene, CDR1 is SGHTA and CDR2 is FQGTGA. V lost 2 bases and J 0 bases, leaving 7 bases between the germline ends. This CDR3 is 14 amino acids long. The CDR3: CASSLFAVNTEAFF. DNA for the CDR3: TGTGCCAGCAGCTTATTCGCAGTGAACACTGAAGCTTTCTTT.

The chain combines TRBV4-1 with TRBJ1-1, with no clear D. Germline V gene data show CDR1 as MGHRA and CDR2 as YSYEKL. The V end lost 0 bases, the J end lost 1 base, and 6 bases lay between the germline ends. The CDR3 has 14 amino acids. CDR3 in amino acids: CASSQDLENTEAFF. The CDR3 bases are TGCGCCAGCAGCCAAGATTTAGAGAACACTGAAGCTTTCTTT.

The chain carries TRBV9 and TRBJ2-2; the D is unclear. The V gene lost 0 bases and the J gene lost 7 bases, with 4 bases spanning the gap. In germline, CDR1 is SGDLS, CDR2 YYNGEE. The CDR3 covers 12 residues. The CDR3 DNA is TGTGCCAGCAGCGTAGCACTCGGGGAGCTGTTTTTT. Amino acids: CASSVALGELFF.

As DNA, the CDR3 is TGTGCCAGCAGTGAACGACTAGCGAGCACAGATACGCAGTATTTT. It is translated as CASSERLASTDTQYF. V usage is TRBV6-1 and J usage is TRBJ2-3, with 8 bases lining up with TRBD2. CDR1 is MNHNS, CDR2 SASEGT, per germline. The CDR3 is 15 residues long. V dropped 2 bases and J dropped 0; count of bases not matched to a gene: 1.